A selection of T cell receptor beta chains follows, all from one sample in a study of blood T cell repertoires in COVID-19. Sequenced by immunoSEQ multiplex PCR; TCRdb stores in-frame clones only, minus some. The sample carries about 310,000 clones, 85% recorded once. Source material: PBMCs or T cells enriched from blood (not recorded which). The receptors stem from a woman aged 25-40 years who had been exposed to COVID-19. Each CDR3 is given with its conserved first and last residue. Rows may omit the clone size; those that give it use once, few, many or a size class.

>TRBV7-8|TRBJ2-7|-
CASSPTGGAPYEQYF
>TRBV10-2|TRBJ2-7|-
CASSDNRISSYEQYF
>TRBV2|TRBJ1-2|-
CASRPGQGENYGYTF
>TRBV19|TRBJ1-2|-
CASSIVGQGDGYTF
>TRBV7-8|TRBJ2-7|-
CASRRDPLRSYEQYF
>TRBV21-1|TRBJ1-2|-
CASSKEGYRDASGYTF
>TRBV13|TRBJ2-2|-
CASSLRRGVTGELFF
>TRBV20-1|TRBJ2-5|many
CSASGGAQETQYF
>TRBV5-1|TRBJ2-1|-
CASAREPYNEQFF
>TRBV4-1|TRBJ1-1|-
CASSQARGNMNTEAFF
>TRBV7-2|TRBJ1-3|-
CASSALIGGNTIYF
>TRBV25-1|TRBJ1-1|-
CASKTDLVNTEAFF
>TRBV7-2|TRBJ2-5|-
CASSPRTGPPQETQYF
>TRBV5-1|TRBJ1-6|-
CASSSKTGTGQNSPLHF
>TRBV5-1|TRBJ2-3|-
CASSWGQGRGDTQYF
>TRBV5-6|TRBJ1-5|many
CASSLLGGSNQPQHF
>TRBV5-1|TRBJ1-6|-
CASGQTANSPLHF
>TRBV7-9|TRBJ1-2|-
CASSLVTVVDGYTF
>TRBV28|TRBJ1-5|-
CASRTIFIVSQPQHF
>TRBV6-5|TRBJ1-1|-
CASSYSDVRQGRAFF
>TRBV24-1|TRBJ2-1|-
CATSERGQINEQFF
>TRBV28|TRBJ1-1|few
CASSFYGTGEAFF
>TRBV5-1|TRBJ1-4|-
CASSPSGGGVGEKLFF
>TRBV28|TRBJ1-1|-
CASSSTASQSTEAFF
>TRBV2|TRBJ2-7|-
CASGSSKVEQYF
>TRBV5-1|TRBJ2-2|-
CASSLDRDSNTGELFF
>TRBV5-1|TRBJ2-5|-
CASSRGQGNQETQYF
>TRBV12-3/TRBV12-4|TRBJ1-5|-
CASSLQINQPQHF
>TRBV19|TRBJ2-1|-
CASKIAGGAPYNEQFF
>TRBV7-2|TRBJ2-2|few
CASSLVTGTGKLFF
>TRBV6-1|TRBJ1-5|-
CASSERGDRYSNQPQHF
>TRBV2|TRBJ2-2|once
CASSRGTFTRTGELFF
>TRBV21-1|TRBJ1-2|-
CASTSSGKDYGYTF
>TRBV28|TRBJ1-1|-
CASSSETLGAMKAFF
>TRBV7-9|TRBJ1-2|-
CASSLAGAAPYGYTF
>TRBV28|TRBJ1-2|-
CASSWQNYGYTF
>TRBV10-3|TRBJ2-5|-
CAISSGSTSGGLKETQYF
>TRBV5-1|TRBJ1-1|-
CASSTDSGTGGEAFF
>TRBV5-1|TRBJ2-2|-
CASRLERNTGELFF
>TRBV6-5|TRBJ1-4|-
CASSSVVTNEKLFF
>TRBV28|TRBJ1-6|few
CASRPGTGRNSPLHF
>TRBV28|TRBJ1-1|-
CASSSGQAEGAFF
>TRBV7-3|TRBJ1-1|-
CASSPSGGLSNTEAFF
>TRBV28|TRBJ1-2|-
CASTIGYGYTF
>TRBV4-2|TRBJ2-1|-
CASSQVGSGRGNEQFF
>TRBV19|TRBJ1-1|-
CASSIGGPEAFF
>TRBV19|TRBJ2-1|-
CASRRQGPEQFF
>TRBV11-2|TRBJ2-1|-
CASSPLLSRGSSYNEQFF
>TRBV30|TRBJ2-5|-
CACFPGGVGGQETQYF
>TRBV5-1|TRBJ2-3|-
CASSLPGQGGPDTQYF
>TRBV27|TRBJ2-6|once
CASRKVGTSGGRTAGANVLTF
>TRBV19|TRBJ2-1|-
CASTDRGLAGYNEQFF
>TRBV7-2|TRBJ2-5|few
CASSLYRASMETQYF
>TRBV28|TRBJ1-1|few
CASSSGQGGWAFF
>TRBV7-2|TRBJ2-7|-
CASSSTVSGRGGYF
>TRBV7-3|TRBJ1-1|-
CASSPTGGATVGEAFF
>TRBV19|TRBJ1-1|-
CASKQGLTEAFF